One sample yielded the 6 T cell receptor beta chains listed below, sequenced in a study of blood T cell repertoires in COVID-19. Assay used: immunoSEQ multiplex PCR; TCRdb lists only in-frame clones, some missing. The sample contains approximately 220,000 clones, 90% of which appear only once. Source material: PBMCs or T cells enriched from blood (not recorded which). The receptors were gathered from a man aged 25 to 45 who had been exposed to COVID-19.

In this sample, this clone turned up once. V is TRBV10-3 and J is TRBJ2-2; a possible D gene is TRBD1 (6 bases). Germline CDR1 ENHRY, CDR2 SYGVKD. The V end was cut by 3 bases, the J end by 0 bases, with 8 bases between. CDR3 length equals 15 residues. The CDR3 DNA reads as TGTGCCATCAGTGAACAGGGCCCGAACACCGGGGAGCTGTTTTTT. Translation gives CAISEQGPNTGELFF.

V and J are TRBV7-9 and TRBJ2-1; D possibly corresponds to TRBD2 (5 bases). Germline CDR1 and CDR2: SEHNR and FQNEAQ (reference sequence). This CDR3 is built from 17 residues. V lost 7 bases and J 1 base, leaving 20 bases between the germline ends. DNA of the CDR3: TGTGCCAGCATCCCGGAGTCCGGACTCCAATCCTACAATGAGCAGTTCTTC. Residues: CASIPESGLQSYNEQFF.

The chain uses TRBV19 and TRBJ1-1; D perhaps matches TRBD1 (5 bases). The V gene's germline CDR1 is LNHDA and CDR2 SQIVND (reference sequence). Trimming took 0 bases from V and 7 from J, leaving 9 bases between them. CDR3 length: 13 residues. CDR3 region: CASSIDLDSEAFF. The CDR3 bases are TGTGCCAGTAGTATAGATCTAGACAGTGAAGCTTTCTTT.

The chain carries TRBV7-2 and TRBJ2-1; D call uncertain. Trimming removed 5 bases from V and 6 bases from J, with 20 bases in between. Germline V gene sequence: CDR1 SGHTA, CDR2 FQGNSA. CDR3 size: 16 residues. The CDR3 region has the DNA TGTGCCAGCAGCCCGACTCCGGCCCCCCCCTTCAATGAGCAGTTCTTC. Protein product: CASSPTPAPPFNEQFF. The variable domain in full, completed from reference TRBV7-2 and TRBJ2-1, reads GAGVSQSPSNKVTEKGKDVELRCDPISGHTALYWYRQSLGQGLEFLIYFQGNSAPDKSGLPSDRFSAERTGGSVSTLTIQRTQQEDSAVYLCASSPTPAPPFNEQFFGPGTRLTVL.

This chain uses TRBV14 with TRBJ1-1; D gene uncertain. V was pared by 4 bases and J by 0 bases, with 6 bases between. This CDR3 contains 13 residues. Germline V gene sequence: CDR1 SGHDN, CDR2 FVKESK. The CDR3 region is CASSRTLNTEAFF. In DNA form, the CDR3 reads TGTGCCAGCAGCCGGACTTTGAACACTGAAGCTTTCTTT.

The CDR3 DNA is TGTGCCAGCACTGGGGACAGAGACCAAGAGACCCAGTACTTC. The encoded protein is CASTGDRDQETQYF. V is TRBV2 and J is TRBJ2-5, with 7 bases identical to TRBD1. The trim removed 7 bases at V and 0 bases at J, leaving 5 bases unmatched. This CDR3 contains 14 residues. CDR1 and CDR2 (germline): SNHLY, FYNNEI.